The 32 T cell receptor beta chains listed next were all sequenced from one sample in a study of CD4+ T cells in melanoma. The table came from immunoSEQ multiplex PCR; TCRdb's copy has only in-frame clones and leaves some out. The sample consists of some 110,000 clones, around 92% of them appearing once. Sequenced: peripheral blood. These receptors were collected from a human donor with melanoma.

The V call is TRBV7-2, the J call TRBJ2-4; 7 nucleotides agree with TRBD1. There are 16 residues in the CDR3. Per the germline V gene, CDR1 is SGHTA and CDR2 is FQGNSA. Trimming took 0 bases from V and 2 from J; bases not matched to a gene: 4. The CDR3 bases are TGTGCCAGCAGCTTAGCCCCGACAGGGACCAAAAACATTCAGTACTTC. Translation: CASSLAPTGTKNIQYF.

The rearrangement joins TRBV11-1 to TRBJ2-7, with D possibly matching TRBD1 (6 bases). The CDR3 is 11 amino acids. Germline V gene sequence: CDR1 SGHAT, CDR2 FQDESV (reference sequence). The ends were cut back, 7 bases at V and 6 bases at J, with 10 bases in the middle. The CDR3 spells CASTQGPEQYF. CDR3 nucleotides: TGTGCCAGCACACAGGGACCCGAGCAGTACTTC. The full variable domain, its missing parts supplied by reference TRBV11-1 and TRBJ2-7, is EAEVAQSPRYKITEKSQAVAFWCDPISGHATLYWYRQILGQGPELLVQFQDESVVDDSQLPKDRFSAERLKGVDSTLKIQPAELGDSAMYLCASTQGPEQYFGPGTRLTVT.

The chain carries TRBV5-6 and TRBJ2-7; possibly TRBD1 or TRBD2 for D (5 bases each). V gave up 4 bases and J gave up 2 bases, with 16 bases separating them. Germline V lookup: CDR1 SGHDT, CDR2 YYEEEE. The CDR3 extends over 15 amino acids. The DNA for the CDR3 is TGTGCCAGCAGCACCGGGACGATCAATCCCTACGAGCAGTACTTC. Protein sequence: CASSTGTINPYEQYF.

V and J are TRBV9 and TRBJ2-2, with TRBD2 identical over 8 bases. The CDR3 loop spans 15 amino acids. The V gene's germline CDR1 is SGDLS and CDR2 YYNGEE. With 3 bases clipped from V and 7 bases from J, the junction kept 8 bases outside the gene matches. In DNA, the CDR3 is TGTGCCAGCAGCGCTCCGGGGGGGCGGCTCGGGGAGCTGTTTTTT. Its protein product is CASSAPGGRLGELFF.

For the CDR3, the DNA is TGTGCCAGCAGCGTCAGACAGACCCAAGAGACCCAGTACTTC. This encodes CASSVRQTQETQYF. The rearrangement uses TRBV7-9 and TRBJ2-5; D may be TRBD1 (5 bases). The CDR3 is 14 residues long. V lost 5 bases and J 1 base, leaving 11 bases between the germline ends. Germline loops: CDR1 SEHNR, CDR2 FQNEAQ (reference sequence).

The rearrangement links TRBV28 to TRBJ2-6, with D perhaps matching TRBD1 (5 bases). Germline CDR1 and CDR2: MDHEN and SYDVKM. The CDR3 extends over 15 amino acids. Trimming took off 5 bases at V and 0 bases at J, with 8 bases between the two ends. The CDR3 spells CASSKGISGANVLTF. CDR3 bases: TGTGCCAGCAGTAAGGGGATCTCTGGGGCCAACGTCCTGACTTTC.

The chain carries TRBV19 and TRBJ1-5, with a tentative D call TRBD1 (6 bases). V was clipped by 4 bases and J by 5 bases, with 12 bases between them. The CDR3 contains 14 residues. Germline lookup yields CDR1 LNHDA and CDR2 SQIVND (reference sequence). CDR3 in DNA: TGTGCCAGTAGTAAGGACAGAGATTATCAGCCCCAGCATTTT. Translated: CASSKDRDYQPQHF.

The chain combines TRBV15 with TRBJ2-7; D uncertain. Germline V CDR1 and CDR2: LNHNV, YYDKDF (reference sequence). V was clipped by 0 bases and J by 5 bases, with 5 bases between them. This CDR3 has 12 amino acids. The CDR3 sequence is CATSRDQDEQYF. For the CDR3, the DNA is TGTGCCACCAGCAGAGATCAGGACGAGCAGTACTTC.

This chain uses TRBV5-1 with TRBJ2-5; 14 bases are a match to TRBD2. Trimming took 0 bases from V and 2 from J; bases not matched to a gene: 6. CDR1 is SGHRS and CDR2 is YFSETQ in the germline V gene. This CDR3 is built from 18 residues. In nucleotides, the CDR3 is TGCGCCAGCAGCTTGGGAGGACTAGCGGGGGGCGCGCAAGAGACCCAGTACTTC. The encoded protein is CASSLGGLAGGAQETQYF. Using reference TRBV5-1 and TRBJ2-5 for the parts outside the CDR3, the full variable domain is KAGVTQTPRYLIKTRGQQVTLSCSPISGHRSVSWYQQTPGQGLQFLFEYFSETQRNKGNFPGRFSGRQFSNSRSEMNVSTLELGDSALYLCASSLGGLAGGAQETQYFGPGTRLLVL.

The J gene is TRBJ2-5, the V gene TRBV4-1, with 7 bases fitting TRBD2. The ends lost 2 bases at V and 1 base at J; junction bases unmatched: 7. Germline V lookup: CDR1 MGHRA, CDR2 YSYEKL. This CDR3 has 16 residues. The CDR3 is CASSQRRGGPQETQYF. DNA of the CDR3: TGCGCCAGCAGCCAAAGGCGGGGAGGGCCCCAAGAGACCCAGTACTTC.

This sequence joins TRBV6-1 and TRBJ1-2, with TRBD1 matching over 7 bases. Trimming at V came to 6 bases and at J to 2 bases, leaving 6 bases not matched to a gene. There are 14 residues in the CDR3. Germline V gene data show CDR1 as MNHNS and CDR2 as SASEGT. The CDR3 reads CASSPTTGNYGYTF. For the CDR3, the DNA is TGTGCCAGCAGCCCTACGACAGGGAACTATGGCTACACCTTC.

J is TRBJ2-3 and V is TRBV5-1, with D possibly TRBD2 on 6 matching bases. The V gene's germline CDR1 is SGHRS and CDR2 YFSETQ. V was cut by 5 bases and J by 5 bases, with 18 bases left in between. The CDR3 is 15 amino acids. This CDR3 is CASRRGTLRGDTQYF. The CDR3 DNA reads TGCGCCAGCAGACGCGGGACCCTCAGAGGAGATACGCAGTATTTT.

V is TRBV7-9 and J is TRBJ2-4; D call uncertain. Germline V gene data show CDR1 as SEHNR and CDR2 as FQNEAQ (reference sequence). V lost 1 base to trimming and J lost 7 bases, with 11 bases between them. The CDR3 has 14 residues. The CDR3 DNA is TGTGCCAGCAGCTTAGAGTTCAGGATTAACATTCAGTACTTC. The encoded protein is CASSLEFRINIQYF.

V is TRBV15 and J is TRBJ2-6, with D perhaps being TRBD1 or TRBD2 (5 bases each). Germline V gene sequence: CDR1 LNHNV, CDR2 YYDKDF (reference sequence). Trimming cost V 0 bases and J 4 bases, with 10 bases left between them. The CDR3 sequence is 16 residues long. The CDR3 here is CATSRDQGVGANVLTF. CDR3 coding DNA: TGTGCCACCAGCAGAGATCAGGGAGTAGGGGCCAACGTCCTGACTTTC. The whole variable domain, remainder taken from reference TRBV15 and TRBJ2-6, is DAMVIQNPRYQVTQFGKPVTLSCSQTLNHNVMYWYQQKSSQAPKLLFHYYDKDFNNEADTPDNFQSRRPNTSFCFLDIRSPGLGDTAMYLCATSRDQGVGANVLTFGAGSRLTVL.

The chain has TRBV7-7 and TRBJ2-7, with TRBD1 as a possible D gene (5 bases). The CDR3 runs to 13 residues. Germline CDR1 and CDR2: SSHAT and FNYEAQ (reference sequence). Trimming pared 0 bases from V and 2 bases from J, leaving 5 bases between. CDR3 residues: CASSLAGAYEQYF. The DNA of the CDR3 is TGTGCCAGCAGCTTAGCAGGGGCCTACGAGCAGTACTTC. The whole variable domain, remainder taken from reference TRBV7-7 and TRBJ2-7, is GAGVSQSPRYKVTKRGQDVTLRCDPISSHATLYWYQQALGQGPEFLTYFNYEAQPDKSGLPSDRFSAERPEGSISTLTIQRTEQRDSAMYRCASSLAGAYEQYFGPGTRLTVT.

This sequence joins TRBV30 and TRBJ2-7, with 13 bases identical to TRBD2. The CDR3 spans 13 residues. V gave up 5 bases and J gave up 5 bases; unmatched junction bases: 3. Germline V CDR1 and CDR2: GTSNPN, SVGIG (reference sequence). This CDR3 reads CAWGLAGVHEQYF. CDR3 DNA: TGTGCCTGGGGACTAGCGGGGGTCCACGAGCAGTACTTC.

CDR3 DNA sequence: TGTGCCAGCAGCTTGGACAGGGCCGACACAGATACGCAGTATTTT. Encoded protein: CASSLDRADTDTQYF. The chain links TRBV2 to TRBJ2-3, with 8 bases matching TRBD1. This CDR3 region has 15 residues. In germline, CDR1 is SNHLY, CDR2 FYNNEI. V lost 6 bases to trimming and J lost 2 bases; unmatched junction nucleotides: 7.

The chain links TRBV4-2 to TRBJ2-7; 8 nucleotides align to TRBD1. J was trimmed by 2 bases and V by 0 bases; bases with no gene match: 9. Germline CDR1 and CDR2: LGHNA and YNFKEQ. The CDR3 length is 17 residues. CDR3 region: CASSQDFGGQATYEQYF. The CDR3 DNA reads as TGTGCCAGCAGCCAAGACTTCGGGGGACAGGCGACCTACGAGCAGTACTTC.

The chain joins TRBV15 to TRBJ1-5, with D hard to call. The germline V and J ends were trimmed by 0 bases and 9 bases, with 9 bases remaining between them. This CDR3 has 13 amino acids. Germline V lookup: CDR1 LNHNV, CDR2 YYDKDF (reference sequence). CDR3 DNA sequence: TGTGCCACCAGCAGAGATGGGGAGGGGCCCCAGCATTTT. As protein: CATSRDGEGPQHF.

The chain couples TRBV4-2 to TRBJ1-2; D unresolved. The length of the CDR3 is 15 residues. Germline V CDR1 and CDR2: LGHNA, YNFKEQ. The V end lost 5 bases, the J end lost 0 bases, and 13 bases lay between the germline ends. The CDR3 sequence: CASSLLADSNYGYTF. DNA for the CDR3: TGTGCCAGCAGCTTATTGGCCGATTCTAACTATGGCTACACCTTC.

This sequence joins TRBV6-5 and TRBJ1-4; D ambiguous. This CDR3 is 12 amino acids long. Per germline, CDR1 MNHEY and CDR2 SVGAGI. V lost 5 bases and J 8 bases, leaving 9 bases between the germline ends. CDR3 sequence (DNA): TGTGCCAGCAGTAGGGTGGGAGAAAAACTGTTTTTT. This codes for CASSRVGEKLFF.

The rearrangement uses TRBV5-1 and TRBJ2-3; tentatively, D is TRBD1 or TRBD2 (5 bases each). Germline V CDR1 and CDR2: SGHRS, YFSETQ. The CDR3 contains 14 residues. Between the trimmed V and J ends, which lost 0 bases and 5 bases, there was a span of 10 bases. CDR3 in DNA: TGCGCCAGCAGCTTGGTTCTGGGGGTAGATACGCAGTATTTT. It encodes CASSLVLGVDTQYF.

V usage is TRBV11-2 and J usage is TRBJ2-7; D unclear. V lost 4 bases, J lost 0 bases, and 13 bases lay in between. The CDR3 runs to 15 residues. Germline lookup yields CDR1 SGHAT and CDR2 FQNNGV. CDR3 nucleotide sequence: TGTGCCAGCAGCTCTGCCCGGTCGAGCTCCTACGAGCAGTACTTC. Protein: CASSSARSSSYEQYF.

This clone was recorded a few times. J is TRBJ2-7 and V is TRBV30; 9 bases align to TRBD1. Trimming at V came to 4 bases and at J to 6 bases, leaving 7 bases not matched to a gene. The CDR3 contains 13 residues. CDR1 and CDR2 from the germline V gene are GTSNPN and SVGIG (reference sequence). CDR3 region: CAWKGTGFGEQYF. The DNA for the CDR3 is TGTGCCTGGAAGGGGACAGGGTTTGGCGAGCAGTACTTC.

The chain uses TRBV27 and TRBJ2-1, with TRBD2 identical over 14 bases. Germline lookup yields CDR1 MNHEY and CDR2 SMNVEV (reference sequence). Trimming cost V 5 bases and J 6 bases; bases outside gene matches: 6. The CDR3 contains 16 residues. The CDR3 loop reads CASSHAGTSGSNEQFF. CDR3 DNA sequence: TGTGCCAGCAGTCACGCCGGGACTAGCGGGAGCAATGAGCAGTTCTTC.

The chain recombines TRBV27 with TRBJ2-2; 7 positions agree with TRBD1. V gave up 5 bases and J gave up 4 bases; unmatched junction bases: 7. Germline V CDR1 and CDR2: MNHEY, SMNVEV (reference sequence). The CDR3 is made up of 15 amino acids. CDR3 DNA: TGTGCCAGCAGTCCACCTACAGGGGTCACCGGGGAGCTGTTTTTT. As protein: CASSPPTGVTGELFF.

V is TRBV7-2 and J is TRBJ2-5; 13 bases align to TRBD2. Germline V CDR1 and CDR2: SGHTA, FQGNSA. J gave up 9 bases and V 3 bases, and 10 bases lay outside the gene matches. CDR3 size: 16 residues. Here the CDR3 reads CASSFSPGTSGTSQYF. The CDR3 bases are TGTGCCAGCAGCTTCTCCCCCGGGACTAGCGGGACGTCCCAGTACTTC. The whole variable domain, filled in from reference TRBV7-2 and TRBJ2-5, reads GAGVSQSPSNKVTEKGKDVELRCDPISGHTALYWYRQSLGQGLEFLIYFQGNSAPDKSGLPSDRFSAERTGGSVSTLTIQRTQQEDSAVYLCASSFSPGTSGTSQYFGPGTRLLVL.

The rearrangement joins TRBV7-3 to TRBJ2-7; 11 bases are shared with TRBD2. This CDR3 contains 15 residues. V shed 2 bases, J shed 1 base, and the junction held 1 base outside the gene matches. Germline CDR1 reads SGHTA; CDR2 reads FQGTGA. CDR3 DNA: TGTGCCAGCAGCTTAGCTAGCGGGGGGTCCTACGAGCAGTACTTC. Protein sequence: CASSLASGGSYEQYF.

This clone was recorded only once. The chain employs TRBV6-5 and TRBJ2-7, with TRBD1 identical over 10 bases. Trimming at V came to 2 bases and at J to 3 bases, leaving 4 bases not matched to a gene. This CDR3 comprises 15 residues. CDR1 is MNHEY and CDR2 is SVGAGI in the germline V gene. The CDR3 here is CASSYPRDRGYEQYF. In DNA, the CDR3 is TGTGCCAGCAGTTACCCCCGGGACAGGGGCTACGAGCAGTACTTC.

The chain employs TRBV9 and TRBJ2-1; 7 nucleotides match TRBD2. This CDR3 is built from 17 residues. Germline V gene lookup returns CDR1 SGDLS and CDR2 YYNGEE. V dropped 0 bases and J dropped 1; count of bases not matched to a gene: 7. DNA of the CDR3: TGTGCCAGCAGCGTAGTTCCCCTAGCGGCATCCTACAATGAGCAGTTCTTC. This encodes CASSVVPLAASYNEQFF.

This chain joins TRBV5-1 and TRBJ2-7, with 10 bases fitting TRBD2. Germline values: CDR1 SGHRS, CDR2 YFSETQ. The CDR3 sequence is 15 residues long. J was trimmed by 2 bases and V by 4 bases; bases with no gene match: 6. CDR3 protein: CASSRTSGGTYEQYF. CDR3 in DNA: TGCGCCAGCAGCCGGACTAGCGGAGGAACCTACGAGCAGTACTTC.

This rearrangement joins TRBV5-1 to TRBJ2-3; D may be TRBD2 (5 bases). Trimming pared 0 bases from V and 1 base from J, leaving 12 bases between. CDR1 and CDR2 (germline): SGHRS, YFSETQ. The CDR3 totals 16 residues. CDR3 protein: CASSLDGNSGTDTQYF. The CDR3 DNA sequence: TGCGCCAGCAGCTTGGACGGGAACTCCGGCACAGATACGCAGTATTTT.